Reported below is one T cell receptor (beta chain). Its antigen is not known. Within the sample, other DNA sequences also encode this same CDR3. The CDR3 contains 12 residues. Germline V gene data show CDR1 as SGHTA and CDR2 as FQGNSA. Trimming stripped 6 bases from V and 3 bases from J, with 7 bases between. This entry belongs to a study of cytomegalovirus exposure and HLA in healthy donors. The study ran its PCR with 60 Vbeta and 13 Jbeta primers. Authors' processing steps: Later, some 79 million unique TCR beta chains were counted in an analysis, and approximately 9.9 million of them were shared. The table came from immunoSEQ multiplex PCR; TCRdb's copy has only in-frame clones and leaves some out. V, J and clone size were drawn from that table, and D and trimming were deduced from the DNA. The table lists under 150,000 clones, about four fifths of them singletons. The study, taken as a whole, reports: Later on, a genetic analysis was performed. It linked a missense variant in DCLRE1C with V- and J-gene trimming of TCR beta.

This TCR came from a male donor in good health and CMV-seronegative. V usage is TRBV7-2 and J usage is TRBJ2-3; D remains ambiguous. Material: PBMCs. In DNA, the CDR3 is TGTGCCAGCAGTCCTCCGACAGATACGCAGTATTTT. Its protein is CASSPPTDTQYF.